This TCR beta chain was profiled in a study of breast tumors, draining lymph nodes, adjacent tissues. General study findings and limits: The lymph node origin of tumor T cells was framed as consistent with a hypothesis, not demonstrated. Tumors had less TCR diversity than lymph nodes, more than nontumor tissue. The data were judged consistent with most tumor T cells coming from lymph node and expanding in tumor.

This clonotype was counted between two and nine times. The antigen is undetermined. The junction shows a germline mismatch at one end, possibly a read error. Axillary draining lymph nodes of breast cancer patients supplied the node samples. TCRdb analysed the multiplex PCR reads with MiXCR anew, one entry per CDR3 protein. The sample yields about 110,000 distinct CDR3 sequences, about 29% seen once. The CDR3 sequence is 13 residues long. Germline CDR1 and CDR2: SGHTA and FQGTGA. V and J are TRBV7-3 and TRBJ1-1; the D is unclear. Sequenced sample: axillary lymph node tissue. The receptor was derived from a female donor with breast cancer. Some clones in this sample may be carry-over from other donors' samples. In nucleotides, the CDR3 is TGTGCCAACAGCTTAGAGGTCAACACTGAAGCTTTCTTT. Its translation is CANSLEVNTEAFF. Filled out from reference TRBV7-3 and TRBJ1-1, the complete variable domain reads GAGVSQTPSNKVTEKGKYVELRCDPISGHTALYWYRQSLGQGPEFLIYFQGTGAADDSGLPNDRFFAVRPEGSVSTLKIQRTERGDSAVYLCANSLEVNTEAFFGQGTRLTVV.